Shown below are 27 T cell receptor beta chains from a single sample sequenced in a study of blood T cell repertoires in COVID-19. This table comes from immunoSEQ multiplex PCR, and its TCRdb copy is limited to in-frame clones, with some not included. In the table there are 200,000 or so clones, 70% to 90% of which are singletons. The sequencing sample was made of peripheral blood. The receptor source for this set is a man in his fifties or sixties with acute or convalescent COVID-19.

This chain connects TRBV6-5 to TRBJ1-6, with D possibly matching TRBD1 (6 bases). V gave up 2 bases and J gave up 6 bases, with 8 bases separating them. Germline CDR1 is MNHEY and CDR2 is SVGAGI. This CDR3 has 14 residues. The CDR3 here is CASSYDRINSPLHF. The DNA for the CDR3 is TGTGCCAGCAGTTACGACAGGATTAATTCACCCCTCCACTTT.

The genes are TRBV5-4 and TRBJ2-2, with D unresolved. Per the germline V gene, CDR1 is SGHNT and CDR2 is YYREEE (reference sequence). V lost 2 bases, J lost 6 bases, and 8 bases lay in between. This CDR3 is 13 amino acids long. The CDR3 sequence: CASSFEFPGELFF. The CDR3 DNA reads TGTGCCAGCAGCTTCGAGTTTCCCGGGGAGCTGTTTTTT.

The rearrangement joins TRBV7-9 to TRBJ1-1, with 7 bases matching TRBD1. Germline V gene data show CDR1 as SEHNR and CDR2 as FQNEAQ (reference sequence). The CDR3 runs 15 residues. With V trimmed by 5 bases and J by 0 bases, 6 bases remained unmatched. The CDR3 nucleotides are TGTGCCAGCAGCCACCCCCAGGGGGTGAACACTGAAGCTTTCTTT. Translated: CASSHPQGVNTEAFF. Full variable domain (remainder filled in from reference TRBV7-9 and TRBJ1-1): DTGVSQNPRHKITKRGQNVTFRCDPISEHNRLYWYRQTLGQGPEFLTYFQNEAQLEKSRLLSDRFSAERPKGSFSTLEIQRTEQGDSAMYLCASSHPQGVNTEAFFGQGTRLTVV.

This chain links TRBV18 with TRBJ1-4, with unresolved D. This CDR3 region has 19 residues. V was clipped by 2 bases and J by 0 bases, with 19 bases between them. Germline V gene sequence: CDR1 KGHSH, CDR2 LQKENI. The CDR3 loop is CASSPSVISTSATNEKLFF. CDR3 nucleotide sequence: TGTGCCAGCTCACCATCGGTCATCTCCACTTCTGCAACTAATGAAAAACTGTTTTTT. Filled out from reference TRBV18 and TRBJ1-4, the complete variable domain reads NAGVMQNPRHLVRRRGQEARLRCSPMKGHSHVYWYRQLPEEGLKFMVYLQKENIIDESGMPKERFSAEFPKEGPSILRIQQVVRGDSAAYFCASSPSVISTSATNEKLFFGSGTQLSVL.

This chain joins TRBV7-9 and TRBJ1-2; 10 nucleotides match TRBD1. J lost 5 bases, V lost 5 bases, and 5 bases had no gene match. The V gene's germline CDR1 is SEHNR and CDR2 FQNEAQ (reference sequence). The length of the CDR3 is 14 residues. CDR3 protein: CASSDRDRGYGYTF. In DNA, the CDR3 is TGTGCCAGCAGCGATCGGGACAGGGGATATGGCTACACCTTC.

J is TRBJ1-1 and V is TRBV6-1, with 10 bases fitting TRBD1. V was pared by 4 bases and J by 5 bases, with 10 bases of the junction left unmatched. Germline V gives CDR1 MNHNS, CDR2 SASEGT. CDR3 length: 16 amino acids. The CDR3 DNA follows: TGTGCCAGCAGTGCCGTCCCGGGACAGGGGTGGACTGAAGCTTTCTTT. This codes for CASSAVPGQGWTEAFF.

V usage is TRBV28 and J usage is TRBJ1-2, with a tentative D call TRBD1 (5 bases). V shed 8 bases and J shed 8 bases, with 18 bases lying between them. This CDR3 is 13 amino acids long. CDR1 and CDR2 from the germline V gene are MDHEN and SYDVKM. The CDR3 spells CASRQLSVRGYTF. In DNA form, the CDR3 reads TGTGCCAGCCGACAGCTAAGCGTCCGGGGCTACACCTTC.

The chain employs TRBV6-5 and TRBJ1-1, with TRBD1 as a possible D gene (5 bases). V lost 5 bases and J 6 bases, leaving 19 bases between the germline ends. This CDR3 comprises 15 residues. CDR1 and CDR2 from the germline V gene are MNHEY and SVGAGI. The CDR3 loop reads CASSPEGGGEAEAFF. The DNA of the CDR3 is TGTGCCAGCAGTCCGGAGGGTGGAGGGGAGGCTGAAGCTTTCTTT.

The chain combines TRBV25-1 with TRBJ1-2; 9 nucleotides line up with TRBD1. Per germline, CDR1 MGHDK and CDR2 SYGVNS. V shed 1 base and J 8 bases; nucleotides not matched to a gene: 11. The CDR3 extends over 16 amino acids. CDR3 amino acids: CASSEFSGQGQGGYTF. For the CDR3, the DNA is TGTGCCAGCAGTGAATTCTCTGGACAGGGGCAGGGAGGCTACACCTTC.

This rearrangement joins TRBV2 to TRBJ1-2, with D maybe TRBD1 (5 bases). V gave up 7 bases and J gave up 8 bases, with 14 bases separating them. CDR3 length equals 12 residues. Germline CDR1 SNHLY, CDR2 FYNNEI. CDR3 DNA sequence: TGTGCCAGCATCGGCAGGGAACGCGGCTACACCTTC. It encodes CASIGRERGYTF.

This chain joins TRBV25-1 and TRBJ1-6; no reliable D call. The V end was cut by 7 bases, the J end by 4 bases, with 11 bases between. Germline lookup yields CDR1 MGHDK and CDR2 SYGVNS. The CDR3 is 14 residues long. This CDR3 reads CASMEGEYNSPLHF. In DNA form, the CDR3 reads TGTGCCAGCATGGAAGGAGAGTATAATTCACCCCTCCACTTT.

This clone appeared a single time. V usage is TRBV6-5 and J usage is TRBJ1-4, with D tentatively TRBD1 (5 bases). The CDR3 extends over 14 amino acids. Trimming pared 6 bases from V and 3 bases from J, leaving 11 bases between. The germline V gene has CDR1 MNHEY and CDR2 SVGAGI. The CDR3 region has the DNA TGTGCCAGCAGGGCGGGGGGGGCTAATGAAAAACTGTTTTTT. Protein: CASRAGGANEKLFF.

The chain uses TRBV9 and TRBJ2-1; 9 nucleotides line up with TRBD2. CDR3 length: 16 residues. Germline V gene data show CDR1 as SGDLS and CDR2 as YYNGEE. Germline trimming cut 4 bases from V and 6 bases from J; bases unmatched to any gene: 11. CDR3 DNA sequence: TGTGCCAGCAGCTCGCAACCCGCGGGACTAGCCAATGAGCAGTTCTTC. Translation gives CASSSQPAGLANEQFF.

This chain connects TRBV28 to TRBJ1-2, with D hard to call. The CDR3 totals 12 residues. Trimming shortened V by 6 bases and J by 2 bases, and 7 bases separated the two germline ends. The germline V gene encodes CDR1 MDHEN and CDR2 SYDVKM. The CDR3 spells CASRGANYGYTF. CDR3 DNA sequence: TGTGCCAGCAGGGGAGCCAACTATGGCTACACCTTC.

The rearrangement joins TRBV10-1 to TRBJ1-5; 10 bases are a match to TRBD1. J was trimmed by 6 bases and V by 5 bases; bases with no gene match: 10. CDR1 and CDR2 (germline): WNHNN, SYGVQD (reference sequence). This CDR3 is 16 amino acids long. CDR3 bases: TGCGCCAGCAGTCGGGACAGGGGACGTAGGAGTCAGCCCCAGCATTTT. Translating it yields CASSRDRGRRSQPQHF.

The chain has TRBV6-5 and TRBJ1-5; 8 bases agree with TRBD1. After removal of 6 bases from V and 4 bases from J, the junction contained 8 bases not matched to a gene. The germline CDR1 and CDR2 sequences are MNHEY and SVGAGI. The CDR3 sequence is 15 residues long. DNA of the CDR3: TGTGCCAGCAGGAGATCGCGACAGGGGAATCAGCCCCAGCATTTT. Residues: CASRRSRQGNQPQHF.

This chain connects TRBV6-5 to TRBJ2-3; 8 positions match TRBD1. With 6 bases clipped from V and 0 bases from J, the junction kept 5 bases outside the gene matches. This CDR3 contains 15 residues. CDR1 MNHEY and CDR2 SVGAGI come from the germline V gene. The CDR3 region has the DNA TGTGCCAGCAGCGACCAGGGGGCTAGCACAGATACGCAGTATTTT. Translation: CASSDQGASTDTQYF.

The V call is TRBV30, the J call TRBJ2-5; TRBD2 aligns across 8 bases. V lost 3 bases and J lost 7; bases outside the gene matches: 10. The CDR3 is made up of 14 amino acids. Germline CDR1 reads GTSNPN; CDR2 reads SVGIG (reference sequence). CDR3 sequence: CAWRGSGALGTQYF. In DNA, the CDR3 is TGTGCCTGGAGGGGTAGCGGGGCGCTGGGGACCCAGTACTTC.

The gene calls are TRBV11-2 and TRBJ2-3, with 11 nucleotides matching TRBD2. V lost 1 base, J lost 4 bases, and 7 bases stayed unmatched. Germline V gene sequence: CDR1 SGHAT, CDR2 FQNNGV. The CDR3 runs 17 residues. The CDR3 spells CASSLGASGGFADTQYF. In DNA, the CDR3 is TGTGCCAGCAGCTTAGGGGCTAGCGGGGGGTTTGCAGATACGCAGTATTTT.

The chain is built from TRBV2 and TRBJ2-5; TRBD2 is a possible D gene (5 bases). Trimming took off 4 bases at V and 8 bases at J, with 8 bases between the two ends. The germline CDR1 and CDR2 sequences are SNHLY and FYNNEI. This CDR3 is built from 11 residues. The CDR3 region is CASSVGVTQYF. CDR3 bases: TGTGCCAGCAGTGTGGGAGTTACCCAGTACTTC.

The chain combines TRBV18 with TRBJ1-1; D is possibly TRBD1 (6 bases). V lost 6 bases and J lost 5, with 13 bases in between. CDR1 is KGHSH and CDR2 is LQKENI in the germline V gene. The CDR3 contains 13 residues. As DNA, the CDR3 is TGTGCCAGCTCGGGGGCAGGGGAGACTGAAGCTTTCTTT. This codes for CASSGAGETEAFF.

The chain has TRBV7-6 and TRBJ2-5, with TRBD1 matching 8 bases. V dropped 5 bases and J dropped 5; count of bases not matched to a gene: 13. Germline CDR1 is SGHVS and CDR2 is FNYEAQ. This CDR3 comprises 16 residues. In DNA form, the CDR3 reads TGTGCCAGCAGCCCTGAAACAGGGGGGTTTCGGGAGACCCAGTACTTC. Its translation: CASSPETGGFRETQYF.

This clone was counted only a few times. The junction shows a germline mismatch at one end, possibly a read error. CDR3 amino acids: CASNRQGLLNEPQHF. CDR3 DNA: TGTGCCAGTAACCGACAGGGGCTCCTCAATGAGCCCCAGCATTTT. The chain joins TRBV19 to TRBJ1-5; the match to TRBD1 covers 8 bases. This CDR3 comprises 15 residues. Per the germline V gene, CDR1 is LNHDA and CDR2 is SQIVND (reference sequence).

This clone was picked up one time. The CDR3: CAWSLSGSLNSPLHF. CDR3 sequence (DNA): TGTGCCTGGAGCTTGAGTGGGAGTTTGAATTCACCCCTCCACTTT. The chain employs TRBV30 and TRBJ1-6; D gene uncertain. The CDR3 has 15 residues. Germline loops: CDR1 GTSNPN, CDR2 SVGIG (reference sequence). The V and J ends lost 3 bases and 7 bases respectively, with 16 bases between them.

The chain combines TRBV5-1 with TRBJ2-2; 15 bases align to TRBD2. The CDR3 has 16 amino acids. Per the germline V gene, CDR1 is SGHRS and CDR2 is YFSETQ. V gave up 4 bases and J gave up 4 bases; unmatched junction bases: 2. This CDR3 is CASSTGLAGGTGELFF. CDR3 DNA: TGCGCCAGCAGCACGGGACTAGCGGGGGGCACCGGGGAGCTGTTTTTT. The variable domain in full, completed from reference TRBV5-1 and TRBJ2-2, reads KAGVTQTPRYLIKTRGQQVTLSCSPISGHRSVSWYQQTPGQGLQFLFEYFSETQRNKGNFPGRFSGRQFSNSRSEMNVSTLELGDSALYLCASSTGLAGGTGELFFGEGSRLTVL.

The rearrangement links TRBV29-1 to TRBJ1-1; 9 bases are a match to TRBD1. Germline assignment: CDR1 SQVTM and CDR2 ANQGSEA. The V gene end was trimmed by 8 bases and the J gene end by 10 bases; junction bases not matched to a gene: 8. CDR3 length: 11 residues. The CDR3 here is CSPRQGGVAFF. The CDR3 DNA sequence: TGCAGCCCCCGACAGGGGGGAGTAGCTTTCTTT.

This chain uses TRBV6-1 with TRBJ2-7; possible D gene TRBD1, 5 bases. Germline V CDR1 and CDR2: MNHNS, SASEGT. The CDR3 is 16 residues long. Trimming took 0 bases from V and 6 from J, leaving 18 bases between them. Here the CDR3 reads CASSEASTAHIGEQYF. CDR3 nucleotides: TGTGCCAGCAGTGAAGCTTCGACAGCCCACATCGGCGAGCAGTACTTC.